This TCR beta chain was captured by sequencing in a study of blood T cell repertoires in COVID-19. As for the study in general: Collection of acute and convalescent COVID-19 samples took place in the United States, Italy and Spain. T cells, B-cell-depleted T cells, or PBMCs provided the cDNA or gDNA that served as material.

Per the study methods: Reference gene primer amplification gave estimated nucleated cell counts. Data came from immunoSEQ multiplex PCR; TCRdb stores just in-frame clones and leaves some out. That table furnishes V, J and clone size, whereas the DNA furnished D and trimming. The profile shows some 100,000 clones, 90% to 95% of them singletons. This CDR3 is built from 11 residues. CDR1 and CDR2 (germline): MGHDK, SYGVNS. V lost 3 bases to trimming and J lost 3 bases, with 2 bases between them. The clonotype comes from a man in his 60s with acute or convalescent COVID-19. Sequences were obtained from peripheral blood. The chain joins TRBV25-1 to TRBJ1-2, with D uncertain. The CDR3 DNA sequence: TGTGCCAGCAGTGACTACTATGGCTACACCTTC. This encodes CASSDYYGYTF.